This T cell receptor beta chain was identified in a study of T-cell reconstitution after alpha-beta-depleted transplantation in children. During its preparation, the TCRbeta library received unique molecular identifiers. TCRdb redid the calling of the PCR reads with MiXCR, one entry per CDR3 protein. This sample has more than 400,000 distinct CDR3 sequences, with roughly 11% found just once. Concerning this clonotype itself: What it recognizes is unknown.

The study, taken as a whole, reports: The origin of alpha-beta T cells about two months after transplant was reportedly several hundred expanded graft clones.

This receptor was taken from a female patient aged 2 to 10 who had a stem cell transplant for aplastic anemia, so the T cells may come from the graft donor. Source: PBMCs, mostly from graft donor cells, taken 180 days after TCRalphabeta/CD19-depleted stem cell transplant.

In DNA form, the CDR3 reads TGTGCCACCAGCAGAGATGGGCAGGGGACCGGCAGAGGCTACACCTTC. Protein product: CATSRDGQGTGRGYTF. V and J are TRBV15 and TRBJ1-2; possible D gene TRBD1, 6 bases. With 0 bases removed from V and 8 bases from J, the gap between germline ends came to 19 bases. CDR3 size: 16 residues. Germline-derived CDR1 and CDR2 are LNHNV and YYDKDF (reference sequence).